Sequencing of this TCR beta chain was carried out in a study of T cell responses to AZD1222 COVID-19 vaccine. Sequencing used immunoSEQ multiplex PCR; TCRdb keeps in-frame clones, though not all of them. The sample carries approximately 70,000 clones, around 89% recorded once. Germline V lookup: CDR1 MNHEY, CDR2 SVGAGI. The CDR3 consists of 13 residues. Trimming took off 6 bases at V and 8 bases at J, with 11 bases between the two ends. Regarding this clone: Its specificity is unknown.

Notes on the study in general: At 160-218 and 743-854, vaccine-associated CD4 TCRs were dominant, and they spanned spike.

The sequencing here drew on peripheral blood, taken 28 days after the second dose of the MenACWY control vaccine. The chain employs TRBV6-5 and TRBJ1-6, with D maybe TRBD1 (5 bases). This TCR was recovered from an adult who received the MenACWY meningococcal vaccine as a control. The CDR3 nucleotides are TGTGCCAGCAGGCTCCTGGGGGATTCACCCCTCCACTTT. Translated, it gives CASRLLGDSPLHF.